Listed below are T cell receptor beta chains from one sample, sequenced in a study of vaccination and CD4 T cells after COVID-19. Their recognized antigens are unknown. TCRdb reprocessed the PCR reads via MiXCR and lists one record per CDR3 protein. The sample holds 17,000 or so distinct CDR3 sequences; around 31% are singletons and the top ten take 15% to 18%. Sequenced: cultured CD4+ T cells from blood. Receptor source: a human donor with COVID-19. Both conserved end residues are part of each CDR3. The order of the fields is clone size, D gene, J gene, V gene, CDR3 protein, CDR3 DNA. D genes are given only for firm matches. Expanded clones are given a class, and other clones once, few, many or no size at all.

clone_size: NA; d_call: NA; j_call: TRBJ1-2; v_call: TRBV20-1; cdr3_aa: CSADHYTF; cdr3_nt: TGCAGTGCCGACCACTACACCTTC
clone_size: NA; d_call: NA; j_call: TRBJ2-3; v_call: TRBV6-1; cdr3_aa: CASSGPADTQYF; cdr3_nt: TGTGCCAGCTCAGGACCGGCAGATACGCAGTATTTT
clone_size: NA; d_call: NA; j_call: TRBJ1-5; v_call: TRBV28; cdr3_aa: CASSLGPGAKHF; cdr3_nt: TGTGCCAGCAGTTTAGGGCCGGGGGCAAAGCATTTT
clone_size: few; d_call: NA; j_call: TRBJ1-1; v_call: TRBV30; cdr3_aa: CAWSGLGGTAFF; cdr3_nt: TGTGCCTGGAGTGGGTTAGGGGGAACAGCTTTCTTT
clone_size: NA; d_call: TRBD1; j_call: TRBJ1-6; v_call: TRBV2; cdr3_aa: CASNLRTGNNSPLHF; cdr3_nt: TGTGCCAGCAACCTTAGGACAGGGAATAATTCACCCCTCCACTTT
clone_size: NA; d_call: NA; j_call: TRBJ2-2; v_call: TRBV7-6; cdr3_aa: CASSSRRASTGELFF; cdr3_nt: TGTGCTAGCAGCTCCCGTAGGGCGTCCACCGGGGAGCTGTTTTTT
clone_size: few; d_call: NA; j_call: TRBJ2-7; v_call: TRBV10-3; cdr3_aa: CAISELPAPYEQYF; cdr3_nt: TGTGCCATCAGTGAACTGCCAGCCCCCTACGAGCAGTACTTC
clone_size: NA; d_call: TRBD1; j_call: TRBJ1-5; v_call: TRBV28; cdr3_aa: CASSSRTGKIDQPQHF; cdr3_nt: TGTGCCAGCAGTTCCCGGACAGGGAAGATCGATCAGCCCCAGCATTTT
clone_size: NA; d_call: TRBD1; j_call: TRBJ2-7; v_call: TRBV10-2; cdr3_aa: CASRLTGGTYEQYF; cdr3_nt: TGCGCCAGCAGATTGACAGGGGGCACATACGAGCAGTACTTC
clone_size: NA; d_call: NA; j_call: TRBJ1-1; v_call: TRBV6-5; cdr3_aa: CASSYDSPGREAFF; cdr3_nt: TGTGCCAGCAGTTACGATTCCCCAGGGCGTGAAGCTTTCTTT
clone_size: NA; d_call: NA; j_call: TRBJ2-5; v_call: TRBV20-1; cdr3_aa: CSAQESRGGETQYF; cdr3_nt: TGCAGTGCCCAAGAGAGTAGGGGGGGGGAGACCCAGTACTTC
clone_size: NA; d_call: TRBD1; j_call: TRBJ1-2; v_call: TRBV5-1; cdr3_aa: CASSLEGTGVYGYTF; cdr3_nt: TGCGCCAGCAGCTTGGAAGGGACAGGGGTCTATGGCTACACCTTC
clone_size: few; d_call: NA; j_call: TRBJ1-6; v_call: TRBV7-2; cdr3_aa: CASSLGIRPTPLHF; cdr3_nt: TGTGCCAGCAGCTTAGGGATACGTCCTACACCCCTCCACTTT
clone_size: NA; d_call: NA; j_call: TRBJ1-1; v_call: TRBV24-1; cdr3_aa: CATSRGGGRDTEAFF; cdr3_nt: TGTGCCACCAGTAGAGGGGGGGGGAGAGACACTGAAGCTTTCTTT
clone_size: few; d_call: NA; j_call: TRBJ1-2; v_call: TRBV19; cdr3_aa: CASSTLEGGHGYTF; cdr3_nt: TGTGCCAGTAGTACCCTGGAAGGCGGACATGGCTACACCTTC
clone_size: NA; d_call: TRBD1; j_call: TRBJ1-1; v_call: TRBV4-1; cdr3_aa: CASSQETQGAANTEAFF; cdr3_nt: TGCGCCAGCAGCCAAGAGACCCAGGGGGCGGCGAACACTGAAGCTTTCTTT
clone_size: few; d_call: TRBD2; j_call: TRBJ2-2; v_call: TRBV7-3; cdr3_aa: CASSSGGARTGELFF; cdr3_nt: TGTGCCAGCAGCTCGGGGGGGGCGAGAACCGGGGAGCTGTTTTTT
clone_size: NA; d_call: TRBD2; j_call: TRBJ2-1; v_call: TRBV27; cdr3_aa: CASRERGAYNEQFF; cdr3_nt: TGTGCCAGCAGGGAGCGGGGGGCCTACAATGAGCAGTTCTTC
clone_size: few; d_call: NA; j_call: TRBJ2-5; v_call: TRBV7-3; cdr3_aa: CASSSSGTGRQETQYF; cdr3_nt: TGTGCCAGCAGCTCCAGCGGGACAGGCCGTCAAGAGACCCAGTACTTC
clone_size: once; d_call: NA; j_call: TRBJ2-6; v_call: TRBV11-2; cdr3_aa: CASSLVGRTTGANVLTF; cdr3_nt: TGTGCCAGCAGCTTAGTCGGCAGGACTACTGGGGCCAACGTCCTGACTTTC
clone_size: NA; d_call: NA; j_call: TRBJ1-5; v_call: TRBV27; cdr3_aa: CASSLRGPGQPQHF; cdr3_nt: TGTGCCAGCAGTTTAAGGGGCCCAGGGCAGCCCCAGCATTTT
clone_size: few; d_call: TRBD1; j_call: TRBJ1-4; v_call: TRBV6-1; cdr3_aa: CASRTGTVATNEKLFF; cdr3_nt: TGTGCCAGCAGAACCGGGACAGTAGCAACTAATGAAAAACTGTTTTTT
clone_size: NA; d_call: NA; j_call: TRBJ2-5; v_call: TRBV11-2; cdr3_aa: CASSLGPQATQYF; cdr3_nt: TGTGCCAGCAGCTTAGGGCCCCAAGCGACCCAGTACTTC
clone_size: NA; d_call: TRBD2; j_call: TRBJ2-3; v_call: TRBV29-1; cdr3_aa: CSAAGTSGGSTDTQYF; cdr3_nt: TGCAGCGCCGCCGGTACTAGCGGGGGGAGCACAGATACGCAGTATTTT
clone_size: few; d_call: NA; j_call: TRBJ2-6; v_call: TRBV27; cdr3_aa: CASSFLGFTPSGANVLTF; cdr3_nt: TGTGCCAGCAGTTTCCTAGGGTTTACCCCCTCTGGGGCCAACGTCCTGACTTTC
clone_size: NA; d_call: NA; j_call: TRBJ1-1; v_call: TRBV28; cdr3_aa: CASPDKKSHITAADMNTEAFF; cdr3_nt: TGTGCCAGCCCAGACAAAAAGTCCCACATCACAGCGGCCGACATGAACACTGAAGCTTTCTTT
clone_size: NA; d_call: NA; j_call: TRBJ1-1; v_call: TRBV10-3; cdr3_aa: CAISNGGSTEAFF; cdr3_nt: TGTGCCATCAGCAACGGGGGTAGCACTGAAGCTTTCTTT
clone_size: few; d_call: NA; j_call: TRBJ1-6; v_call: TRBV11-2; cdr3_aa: CASSPSPGGLNSPLHF; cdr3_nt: TGTGCCAGCAGCCCCTCACCGGGGGGGCTCAATTCACCCCTCCACTTT
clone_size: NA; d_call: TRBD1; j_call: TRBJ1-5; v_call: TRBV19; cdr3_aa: CASRGQSWNQPQHF; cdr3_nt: TGTGCCAGTAGGGGACAGTCCTGGAATCAGCCCCAGCATTTT
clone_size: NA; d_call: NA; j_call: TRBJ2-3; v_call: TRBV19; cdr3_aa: CAAKSRQGSDTQYF; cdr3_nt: TGTGCCGCCAAGTCCCGGCAGGGCAGCGATACGCAGTATTTT
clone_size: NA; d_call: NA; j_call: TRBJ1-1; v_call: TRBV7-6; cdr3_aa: CASSKIQGLRGTEAFF; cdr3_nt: TGTGCCAGCAGCAAAATACAGGGTTTGAGAGGCACTGAAGCTTTCTTT
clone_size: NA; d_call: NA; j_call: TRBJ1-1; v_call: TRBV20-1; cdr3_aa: CSARAGTGKAFF; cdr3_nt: TGCAGTGCTAGGGCCGGGACCGGAAAAGCTTTCTTT
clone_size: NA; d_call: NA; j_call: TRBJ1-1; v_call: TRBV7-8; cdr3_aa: CASSLAGRRNTEAFF; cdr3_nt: TGTGCCAGCAGCTTAGCGGGCAGGCGGAACACTGAAGCTTTCTTT
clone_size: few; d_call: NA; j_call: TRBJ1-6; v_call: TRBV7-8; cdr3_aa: CASRRGASPGSPLHF; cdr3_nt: TGTGCCAGCAGACGGGGGGCGTCGCCGGGTTCACCCCTCCACTTT
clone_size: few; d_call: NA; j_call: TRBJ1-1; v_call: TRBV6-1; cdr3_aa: CASSTGKNTEAFF; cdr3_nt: TGTGCCAGCAGTACCGGGAAGAACACTGAAGCTTTCTTT
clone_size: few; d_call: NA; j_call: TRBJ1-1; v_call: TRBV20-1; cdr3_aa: CSARIRALNTEAFF; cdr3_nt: TGCAGTGCTAGGATCCGGGCGCTGAACACTGAAGCTTTCTTT
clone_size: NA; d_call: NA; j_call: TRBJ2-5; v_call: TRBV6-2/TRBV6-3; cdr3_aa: CASSYGAPRKETQYF; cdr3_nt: TGTGCCAGCAGTTACGGAGCTCCTCGGAAAGAGACCCAGTACTTC
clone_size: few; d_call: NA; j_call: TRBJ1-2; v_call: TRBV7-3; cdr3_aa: CASGRIYGYTF; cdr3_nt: TGTGCCAGCGGGCGGATCTATGGCTACACCTTC
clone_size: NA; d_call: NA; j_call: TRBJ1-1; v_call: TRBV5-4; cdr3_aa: CASSFLPGTEAFF; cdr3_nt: TGTGCCAGCAGCTTCCTCCCGGGCACTGAAGCTTTCTTT
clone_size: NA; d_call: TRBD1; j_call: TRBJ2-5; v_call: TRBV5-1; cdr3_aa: CASSLTGGSQETQYF; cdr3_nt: TGCGCCAGCAGCTTGACAGGGGGCTCCCAAGAGACCCAGTACTTC